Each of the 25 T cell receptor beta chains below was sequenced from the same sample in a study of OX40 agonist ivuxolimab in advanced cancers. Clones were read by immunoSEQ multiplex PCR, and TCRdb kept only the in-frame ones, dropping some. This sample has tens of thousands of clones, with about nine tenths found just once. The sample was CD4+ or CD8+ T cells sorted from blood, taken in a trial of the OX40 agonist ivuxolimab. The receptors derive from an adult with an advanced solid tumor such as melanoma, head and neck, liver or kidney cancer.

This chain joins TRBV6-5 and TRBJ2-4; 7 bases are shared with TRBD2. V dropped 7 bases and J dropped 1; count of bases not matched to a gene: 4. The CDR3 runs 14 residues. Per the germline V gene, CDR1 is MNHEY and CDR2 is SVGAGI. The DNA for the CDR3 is TGTGCCAGCACCTCCGGGGGGGCCAAAAACATTCAGTACTTC. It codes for CASTSGGAKNIQYF.

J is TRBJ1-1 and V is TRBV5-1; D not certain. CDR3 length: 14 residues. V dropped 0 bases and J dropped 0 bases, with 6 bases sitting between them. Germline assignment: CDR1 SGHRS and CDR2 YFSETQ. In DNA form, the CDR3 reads TGCGCCAGCAGCTTGGGGGGATTGAACACTGAAGCTTTCTTT. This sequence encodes CASSLGGLNTEAFF.

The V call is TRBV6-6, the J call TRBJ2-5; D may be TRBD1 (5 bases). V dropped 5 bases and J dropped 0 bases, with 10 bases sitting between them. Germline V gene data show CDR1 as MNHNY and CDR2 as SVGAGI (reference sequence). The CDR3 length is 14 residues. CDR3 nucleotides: TGTGCCAGCAGTACGCGACAGTACCAAGAGACCCAGTACTTC. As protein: CASSTRQYQETQYF.

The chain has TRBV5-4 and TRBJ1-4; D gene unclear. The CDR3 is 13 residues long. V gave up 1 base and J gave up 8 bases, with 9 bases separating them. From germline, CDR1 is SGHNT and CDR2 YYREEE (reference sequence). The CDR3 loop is CASSLYTREKLFF. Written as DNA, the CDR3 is TGTGCCAGCAGCTTGTATACGCGCGAAAAACTGTTTTTT.

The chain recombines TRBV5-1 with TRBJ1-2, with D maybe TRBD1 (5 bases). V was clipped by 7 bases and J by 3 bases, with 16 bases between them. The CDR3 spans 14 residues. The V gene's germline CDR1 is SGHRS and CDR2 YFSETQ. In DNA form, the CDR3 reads TGCGCCAGCTCCCTGGAGCGAGGGGACTATGGCTACACCTTC. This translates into CASSLERGDYGYTF.

CDR3 in DNA: TGTGCCAGCAGTGAAGCGCTTGCTGGAAACACCATATATTTT. Protein product: CASSEALAGNTIYF. This chain links TRBV6-1 with TRBJ1-3, with D unclear. The CDR3 loop spans 14 amino acids. CDR1 is MNHNS and CDR2 is SASEGT in the germline V gene. Deletions cut 0 bases from V and 2 bases from J, with 5 bases between.

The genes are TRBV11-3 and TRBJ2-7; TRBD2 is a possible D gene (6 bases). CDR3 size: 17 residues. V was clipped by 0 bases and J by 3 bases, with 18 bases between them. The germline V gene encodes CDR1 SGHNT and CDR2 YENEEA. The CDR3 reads CASSLEGGKGSVYEQYF. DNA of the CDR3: TGTGCCAGCAGCTTAGAAGGCGGGAAAGGGTCGGTCTACGAGCAGTACTTC.

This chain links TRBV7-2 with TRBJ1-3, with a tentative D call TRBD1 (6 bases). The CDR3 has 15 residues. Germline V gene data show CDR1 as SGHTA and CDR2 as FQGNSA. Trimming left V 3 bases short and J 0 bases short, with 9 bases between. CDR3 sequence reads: CASSFQQGSGNTIYF. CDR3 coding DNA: TGTGCCAGCAGCTTCCAACAGGGCTCTGGAAACACCATATATTTT.

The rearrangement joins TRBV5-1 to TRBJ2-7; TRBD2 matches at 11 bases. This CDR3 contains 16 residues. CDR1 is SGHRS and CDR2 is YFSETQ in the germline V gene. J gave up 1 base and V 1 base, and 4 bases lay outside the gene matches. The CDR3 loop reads CASSLTSGSESYEQYF. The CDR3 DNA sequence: TGCGCCAGCAGCTTGACTAGCGGGAGCGAATCCTACGAGCAGTACTTC.

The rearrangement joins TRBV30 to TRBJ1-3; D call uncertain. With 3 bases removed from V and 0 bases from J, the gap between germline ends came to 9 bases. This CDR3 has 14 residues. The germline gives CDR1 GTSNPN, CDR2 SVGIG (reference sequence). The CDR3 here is CAWRAKGSGNTIYF. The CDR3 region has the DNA TGTGCCTGGAGGGCCAAGGGCTCTGGAAACACCATATATTTT.

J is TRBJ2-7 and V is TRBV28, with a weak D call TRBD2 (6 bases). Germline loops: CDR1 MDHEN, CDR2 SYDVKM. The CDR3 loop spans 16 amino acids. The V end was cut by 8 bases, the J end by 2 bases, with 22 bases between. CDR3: CASSLWGAGEAYEQYF. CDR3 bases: TGTGCCAGCTCTTTATGGGGAGCTGGGGAGGCCTACGAGCAGTACTTC.

The CDR3 loop is CASSEGGYGYTF. In DNA form, the CDR3 reads TGTGCCAGCAGTGAAGGGGGTTATGGCTACACCTTC. The chain carries TRBV25-1 and TRBJ1-2, with a tentative D call TRBD1 (5 bases). The V gene's germline CDR1 is MGHDK and CDR2 SYGVNS. The V and J ends lost 2 bases and 5 bases respectively, with 6 bases between them. The length of the CDR3 is 12 residues.

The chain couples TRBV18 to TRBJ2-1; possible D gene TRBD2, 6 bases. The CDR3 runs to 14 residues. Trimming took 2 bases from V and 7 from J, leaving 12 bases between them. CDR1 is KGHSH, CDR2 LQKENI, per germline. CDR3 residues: CASSPGVSGNEQFF. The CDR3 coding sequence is TGTGCCAGCTCACCAGGGGTTAGCGGTAATGAGCAGTTCTTC.

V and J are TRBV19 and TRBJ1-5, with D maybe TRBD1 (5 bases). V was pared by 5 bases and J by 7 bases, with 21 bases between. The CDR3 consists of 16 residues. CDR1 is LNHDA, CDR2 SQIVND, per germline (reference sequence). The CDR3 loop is CASSSSERTTGQPQHF. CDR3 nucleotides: TGTGCCAGTAGTTCGAGTGAGCGGACAACGGGACAGCCCCAGCATTTT.

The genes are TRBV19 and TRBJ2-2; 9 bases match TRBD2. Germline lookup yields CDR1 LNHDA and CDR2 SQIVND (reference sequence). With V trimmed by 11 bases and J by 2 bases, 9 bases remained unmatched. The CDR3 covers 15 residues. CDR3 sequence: CASKLAGPNTGELFF. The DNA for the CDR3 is TGTGCCTCGAAGCTAGCGGGGCCTAACACCGGGGAGCTGTTTTTT. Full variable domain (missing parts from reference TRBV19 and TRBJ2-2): DGGITQSPKYLFRKEGQNVTLSCEQNLNHDAMYWYRQDPGQGLRLIYYSQIVNDFQKGDIAEGYSVSREKKESFPLTVTSAQKNPTAFYLCASKLAGPNTGELFFGEGSRLTVL.

CDR3 nucleotides: TGTGCCTGGACCCGGGGGGCAGGGGCCAAAGGTCCTAATTCACCCCTCCACTTT. Protein product: CAWTRGAGAKGPNSPLHF. V gene TRBV30 combines with J gene TRBJ1-6, with D tentatively TRBD1 (6 bases). V lost 4 bases and J 6 bases, leaving 25 bases between the germline ends. CDR3 size: 18 residues. Germline values: CDR1 GTSNPN, CDR2 SVGIG (reference sequence). Supplemented by reference TRBV30 and TRBJ1-6, the full variable domain reads SQTIHQWPATLVQPVGSPLSLECTVEGTSNPNLYWYRQAAGRGLQLLFYSVGIGQISSEVPQNLSASRPQDRQFILSSKKLLLSDSGFYLCAWTRGAGAKGPNSPLHFGNGTRLTVT.

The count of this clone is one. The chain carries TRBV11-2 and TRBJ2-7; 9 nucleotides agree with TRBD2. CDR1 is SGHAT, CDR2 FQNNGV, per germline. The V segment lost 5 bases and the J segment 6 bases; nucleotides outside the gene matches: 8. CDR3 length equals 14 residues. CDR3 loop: CASSETSGSFEQYF. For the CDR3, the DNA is TGTGCCAGCAGCGAGACTAGCGGTTCTTTCGAGCAGTACTTC.

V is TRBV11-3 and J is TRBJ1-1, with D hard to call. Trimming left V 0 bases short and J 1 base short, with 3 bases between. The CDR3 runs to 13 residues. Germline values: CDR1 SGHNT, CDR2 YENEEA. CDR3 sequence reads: CASSLEGNTEAFF. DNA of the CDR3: TGTGCCAGCAGCTTAGAGGGGAACACTGAAGCTTTCTTT.

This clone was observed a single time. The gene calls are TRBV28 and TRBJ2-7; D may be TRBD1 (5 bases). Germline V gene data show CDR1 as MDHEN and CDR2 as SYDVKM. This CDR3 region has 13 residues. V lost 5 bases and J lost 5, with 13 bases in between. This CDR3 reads CASSMIQAHEQYF. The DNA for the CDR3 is TGTGCCAGCAGTATGATACAGGCCCACGAGCAGTACTTC.

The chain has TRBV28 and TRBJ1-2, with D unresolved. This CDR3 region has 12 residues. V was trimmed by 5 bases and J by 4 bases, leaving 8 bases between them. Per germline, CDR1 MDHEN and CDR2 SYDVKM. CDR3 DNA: TGTGCCAGCAGTATTAGCGGCTATGGCTACACCTTC. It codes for CASSISGYGYTF.

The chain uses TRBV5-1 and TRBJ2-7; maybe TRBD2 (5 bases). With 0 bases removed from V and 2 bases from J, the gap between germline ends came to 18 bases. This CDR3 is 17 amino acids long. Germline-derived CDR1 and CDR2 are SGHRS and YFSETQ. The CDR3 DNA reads TGCGCCAGCAGCTTGGATGGCGGGCTCGCGCCCCCCTACGAGCAGTACTTC. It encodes CASSLDGGLAPPYEQYF.

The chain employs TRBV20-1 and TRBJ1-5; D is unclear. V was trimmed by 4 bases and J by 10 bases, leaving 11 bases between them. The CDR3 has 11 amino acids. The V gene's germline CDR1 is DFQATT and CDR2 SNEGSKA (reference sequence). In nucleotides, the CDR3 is TGCAGTGCTATTCCGGGGAATCCCCAGCATTTT. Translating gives CSAIPGNPQHF.

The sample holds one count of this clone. CDR3 amino acids: CAISVEAHGDYGYTF. The CDR3 coding sequence is TGTGCCATCAGTGTGGAGGCGCACGGTGACTATGGCTACACCTTC. The V gene is TRBV10-3, the J gene TRBJ1-2; D not certain. Germline V gene data show CDR1 as ENHRY and CDR2 as SYGVKD. The CDR3 loop spans 15 amino acids. V was shortened by 4 bases and J by 3 bases, with 15 bases between the two germline ends.

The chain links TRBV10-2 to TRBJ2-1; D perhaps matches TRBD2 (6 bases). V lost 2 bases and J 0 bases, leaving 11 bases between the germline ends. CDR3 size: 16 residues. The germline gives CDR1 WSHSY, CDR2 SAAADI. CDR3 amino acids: CASSEGGFRSYNEQFF. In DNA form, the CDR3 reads TGCGCCAGCAGTGAGGGGGGGTTCCGCTCCTACAATGAGCAGTTCTTC.

CDR3 residues: CASQRGGTDTQYF. The DNA for the CDR3 is TGTGCCAGCCAGCGGGGGGGCACAGATACGCAGTATTTT. The V gene is TRBV18, the J gene TRBJ2-3, with 9 bases lining up with TRBD2. The CDR3 has 13 residues. Per the germline V gene, CDR1 is KGHSH and CDR2 is LQKENI. With V trimmed by 8 bases and J by 1 base, 1 base remained unmatched.